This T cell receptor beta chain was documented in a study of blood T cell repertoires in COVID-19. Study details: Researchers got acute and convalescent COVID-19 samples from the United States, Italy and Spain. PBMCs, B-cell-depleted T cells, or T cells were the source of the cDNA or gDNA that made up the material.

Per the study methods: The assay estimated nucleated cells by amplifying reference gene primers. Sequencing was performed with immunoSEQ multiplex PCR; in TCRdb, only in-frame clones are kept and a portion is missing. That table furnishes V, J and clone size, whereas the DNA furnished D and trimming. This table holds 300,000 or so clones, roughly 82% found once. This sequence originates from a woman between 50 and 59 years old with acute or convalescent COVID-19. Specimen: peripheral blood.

The CDR3 sequence: CASSSRIAVFEWETQYF. The CDR3 DNA is TGTGCCAGCAGCTCCCGGATAGCGGTTTTCGAATGGGAGACCCAGTACTTC. This chain uses TRBV7-9 with TRBJ2-5; TRBD2 might be the D (6 bases). Germline values: CDR1 SEHNR, CDR2 FQNEAQ (reference sequence). This CDR3 has 17 amino acids. Between the trimmed V and J ends, which lost 4 bases and 5 bases, there was a span of 23 bases.